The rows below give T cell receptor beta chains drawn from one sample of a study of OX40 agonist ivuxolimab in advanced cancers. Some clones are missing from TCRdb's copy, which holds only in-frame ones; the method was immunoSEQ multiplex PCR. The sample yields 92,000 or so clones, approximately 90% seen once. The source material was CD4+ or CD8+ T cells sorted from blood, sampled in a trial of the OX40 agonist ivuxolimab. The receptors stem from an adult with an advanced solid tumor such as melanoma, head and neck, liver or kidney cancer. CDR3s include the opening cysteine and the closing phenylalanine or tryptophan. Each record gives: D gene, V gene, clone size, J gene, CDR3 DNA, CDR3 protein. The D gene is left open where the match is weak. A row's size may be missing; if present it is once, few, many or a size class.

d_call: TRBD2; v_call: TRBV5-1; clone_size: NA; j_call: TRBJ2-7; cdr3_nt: TGCGCCAGCAGCCGCACCGAGCAGCTAGCGGGAGTCTATTACGAGCAGTACTTC; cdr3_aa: CASSRTEQLAGVYYEQYF
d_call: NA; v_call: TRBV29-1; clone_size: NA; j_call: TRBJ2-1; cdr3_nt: TGCAGCGTTGCCTACAATGAGCAGTTCTTC; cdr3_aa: CSVAYNEQFF
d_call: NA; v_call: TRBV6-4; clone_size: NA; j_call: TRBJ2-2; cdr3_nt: TGTGCCAGCAGTGTCCGGGAAACCGGGGAGCTGTTTTTT; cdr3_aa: CASSVRETGELFF
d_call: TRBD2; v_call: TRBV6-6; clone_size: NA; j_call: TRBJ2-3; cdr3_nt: TGTGCCAGCAGTTATTTAGCGGGAGGGAGCACAGATACGCAGTATTTT; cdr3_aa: CASSYLAGGSTDTQYF
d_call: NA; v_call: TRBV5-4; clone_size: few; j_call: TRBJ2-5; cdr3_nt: TGTGCCAGCAGCTTGGCCACCAACTACCAAGAGACCCAGTACTTC; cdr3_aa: CASSLATNYQETQYF
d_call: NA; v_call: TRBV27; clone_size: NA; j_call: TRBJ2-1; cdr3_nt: TGTGCCAGCGGTACTAGCTCCTACAATGAGCAGTTCTTC; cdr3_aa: CASGTSSYNEQFF
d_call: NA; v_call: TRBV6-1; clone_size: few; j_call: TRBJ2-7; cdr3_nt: TGTGCCAGCAGCGCTACAGGGTGGTACGAGCAGTACTTC; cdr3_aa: CASSATGWYEQYF
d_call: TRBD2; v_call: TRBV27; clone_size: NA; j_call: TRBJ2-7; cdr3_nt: TGTGCCAGCAGCATCAGCGGGAATTCCTACGAGCAGTACTTC; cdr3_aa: CASSISGNSYEQYF
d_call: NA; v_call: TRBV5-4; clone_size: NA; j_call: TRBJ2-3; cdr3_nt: TGTGCCAGCAGCATCCCCGGTGGCACAGATACGCAGTATTTT; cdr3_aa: CASSIPGGTDTQYF
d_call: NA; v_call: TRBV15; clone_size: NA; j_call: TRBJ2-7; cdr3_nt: TGTGCCACCAGCAGTGTGGGGTACGAGCAGTACTTC; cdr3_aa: CATSSVGYEQYF
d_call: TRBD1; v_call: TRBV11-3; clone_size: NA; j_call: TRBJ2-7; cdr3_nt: TGTGCCAGCAGCTCTCTGACAGGGAAATCCTACGAGCAGTACTTC; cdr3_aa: CASSSLTGKSYEQYF
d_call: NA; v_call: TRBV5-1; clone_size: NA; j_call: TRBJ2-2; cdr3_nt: TGCGCCAGCAGCTTCGAGGGCTACACCGGGGAGCTGTTTTTT; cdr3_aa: CASSFEGYTGELFF
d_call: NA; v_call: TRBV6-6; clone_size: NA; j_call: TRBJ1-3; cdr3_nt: TGTGCCAGCAGTTACTCTCAGGGCGCCGGAAACACCATATATTTT; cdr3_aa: CASSYSQGAGNTIYF
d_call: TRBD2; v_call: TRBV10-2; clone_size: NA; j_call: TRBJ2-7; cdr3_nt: TGCGCCAGCAGTGAGTTTGCGGGAGGGGTAAACTACGAGCAGTACTTC; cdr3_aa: CASSEFAGGVNYEQYF
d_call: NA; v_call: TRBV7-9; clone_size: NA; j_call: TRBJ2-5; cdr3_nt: TGTGCCATGGAGGGACAACAAGAGACCCAGTACTTC; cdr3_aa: CAMEGQQETQYF
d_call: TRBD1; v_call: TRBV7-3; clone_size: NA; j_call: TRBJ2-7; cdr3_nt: TGTGCCAGCAGCTGGGACAGCACCTACGAGCAGTACTTC; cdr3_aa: CASSWDSTYEQYF
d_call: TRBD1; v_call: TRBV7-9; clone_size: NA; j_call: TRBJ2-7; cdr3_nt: TGTGCCAGCAGTCTGCGGGGACAGGGGCTTTACGAGCAGTACTTC; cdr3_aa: CASSLRGQGLYEQYF
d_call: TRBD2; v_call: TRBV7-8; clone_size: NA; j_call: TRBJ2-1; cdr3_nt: TGTGCCAGCAGCTTATCCTGGGGGACTAGCGGCTCCTACAATGAGCAGTTCTTC; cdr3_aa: CASSLSWGTSGSYNEQFF